The clone carrying this T cell receptor (beta chain) was seen just once. What it binds is not known. This sample is part of a study of OX40 agonist ivuxolimab in advanced cancers. Across the whole study: At roughly 83% male, the cohort had a mean age of approximately 60 years, ranging from roughly 20 to 85. Previous treatment with anti-PD-1, anti-PD-L1 or anti-CTLA-4 therapy was allowed; approximately 40% had received some. Two cutaneous melanoma patients and one hepatocellular carcinoma patient, three in all, had partial responses.

Whole-study results and caveats: At doses 0.1 to 3.0 mg/kg, CD4+ and CD8+ clones expanded.

Here immunoSEQ multiplex PCR was the method, and the copy in TCRdb shows in-frame clones only, minus some. The table lists about 26,000 clones, roughly 80% of them singletons, with about 25% in the top ten. The CDR3 consists of 16 residues. The ends were cut back, 7 bases at V and 1 base at J, with 16 bases in the middle. Germline V gene sequence: CDR1 SEHNR, CDR2 FQNEAQ (reference sequence). The sample consisted of CD4+ or CD8+ T cells sorted from blood, taken in a trial of the OX40 agonist ivuxolimab. The source is an adult with an advanced solid tumor such as melanoma, head and neck, liver or kidney cancer. The V call is TRBV7-9, the J call TRBJ2-2; possible D gene TRBD1, 6 bases. The DNA for the CDR3 is TGTGCCAGCAAAACCGTACAGGGCTGGAACACCGGGGAGCTGTTTTTT. Protein sequence: CASKTVQGWNTGELFF.